This T cell receptor beta chain is drawn from a study of cytomegalovirus exposure and HLA in healthy donors. With 60 Vbeta and 13 Jbeta primers, the PCR was carried out. Libraries were prepared by immunoSEQ multiplex PCR; TCRdb keeps only in-frame clonotypes and omits some of them. The sample carries nearly 200,000 clones, 87% recorded once. The CDR3 is 12 residues long. V trimming: 8 bases; J trimming: 2 bases; junction bases outside the gene matches: 3. Germline V CDR1 and CDR2: MNHNS, SASEGT. Sequencing was carried out using PBMCs. This chain uses TRBV6-1 with TRBJ2-7; 7 nucleotides line up with TRBD1. The sequence was obtained from a man aged 25 to 40 in good health and CMV-seronegative. The CDR3 DNA reads as TGTGCCAGCCAAGACAGGGCCTACGAGCAGTACTTC. This gives the protein CASQDRAYEQYF.